This TCR beta chain was identified during a study of identical twins. CDR1 is SGHTA, CDR2 FQGNSA, per germline. Germline trimming cut 6 bases from V and 2 bases from J; bases unmatched to any gene: 4. The CDR3 sequence is 14 residues long. The cDNA had a unique molecular identifier and a template-switch universal primer site. TCRdb redid the calling of the 5' RACE reads with MiXCR, one entry per CDR3 protein. Of 700,000 or so distinct CDR3 sequences detected, around 8.6% appear once; the ten largest clones hold 0.75% to 1%. General observations from the study: While abundant cord blood beta clonotypes carried fewer insertions, memory repertoires showed no such pattern. Models, which agreed with sharing between unrelated individuals, nonetheless underestimated the out-of-frame TCR alpha sharing seen in monozygotic twins.

This clonotype was counted a few times. Its specificity is not known. The same sample was also used in a study of yellow fever vaccine responses in identical twins.

The sequencing sample was made of PBMCs. The receptor's source is a woman aged 18-35 years in good health. The chain recombines TRBV7-2 with TRBJ2-7, with 10 bases matching TRBD2. The CDR3 nucleotides are TGTGCCAGCAGGTTTACTAGCGGGACCTACGAGCAGTACTTC. This translates into CASRFTSGTYEQYF.